This record concerns one T cell receptor beta chain sequence. Its matching antigen is unknown. The CDR3 loop spans 14 amino acids. Germline V gene data show CDR1 as MNHEY and CDR2 as SVGAGI. Germline trimming cut 5 bases from V and 2 bases from J; bases unmatched to any gene: 5. The record originates from a study of T cell responses to AZD1222 COVID-19 vaccine. Regarding the study as a whole: The number of AZD1222 recipients seropositive at baseline was only five or six. The study found Spike-specific TCR breadth and depth rose after two AZD1222 doses. Repertoires were collected only later (after the peak T cell response had occurred).

The data were produced by immunoSEQ multiplex PCR, yet TCRdb's version contains in-frame clones alone and is incomplete. The data contain 95,000 to 100,000 clones, roughly 83% of them singletons. The V gene is TRBV6-5, the J gene TRBJ1-2, with 7 bases aligning to TRBD1. Sequencing was performed on peripheral blood, taken 28 days after the second AZD1222 dose. This clonotype was obtained from an adult who received the AZD1222 COVID-19 vaccine. The CDR3, as DNA: TGTGCCAGCAGTATCTCAGGGGGAAACTATGGCTACACCTTC. This encodes CASSISGGNYGYTF.